One and the same sample provided the 28 T cell receptor beta chains below, sequenced in a study of beta chain features in type 1 diabetes. Points from the study as a whole: Across all four CD4+ subsets, people with type 1 diabetes showed modestly shorter TCRB CDR3s.

Expressed TCRB transcripts were sequenced, since all the RNA that had been isolated was reverse transcribed. TCRdb's table, derived via immunoSEQ multiplex PCR, lists solely in-frame clones and lacks some. This table has about 160,000 clones, around 7.9% appearing once. These receptors are not linked to any known antigen. Sequencing was done on a sample of central memory CD4+ T cells from blood. The receptors stem from a young man with type 1 diabetes.

This clone has just a few counts. V usage is TRBV19 and J usage is TRBJ1-1; the match to TRBD1 covers 9 bases. The CDR3 runs to 14 residues. Germline CDR1 is LNHDA and CDR2 is SQIVND (reference sequence). The trim removed 5 bases at V and 5 bases at J, leaving 6 bases unmatched. The CDR3 here is CASSVGDRETEAFF. In DNA form, the CDR3 reads TGTGCCAGTAGTGTCGGGGACAGGGAGACTGAAGCTTTCTTT.

The chain uses TRBV19 and TRBJ1-1; 7 bases are shared with TRBD1. Germline CDR1 reads LNHDA; CDR2 reads SQIVND (reference sequence). The CDR3 is 18 amino acids. The J segment lost 2 bases and the V segment lost 3 bases, leaving 15 bases of the junction unmatched. CDR3 sequence: CASSIETGRGILNTEAFF. CDR3 nucleotide sequence: TGTGCCAGTAGTATTGAGACAGGGCGCGGGATTTTAAACACTGAAGCTTTCTTT.

In this sample, this clone turned up a few times. The chain carries TRBV2 and TRBJ1-2; TRBD1 matches at 9 bases. Germline trimming cut 4 bases from V and 7 bases from J; bases unmatched to any gene: 4. Germline V gives CDR1 SNHLY, CDR2 FYNNEI. This CDR3 has 13 residues. DNA of the CDR3: TGTGCCAGCAGTGCTAGGACAGGGGCTGGCTACACCTTC. Its protein is CASSARTGAGYTF.

V usage is TRBV7-2 and J usage is TRBJ2-3, with D possibly matching TRBD2 (5 bases). Germline assignment: CDR1 SGHTA and CDR2 FQGNSA. The CDR3 extends over 14 amino acids. The ends were cut back, 3 bases at V and 5 bases at J, with 12 bases in the middle. The CDR3 loop reads CASSFSGEGDTQYF. The CDR3 nucleotides are TGTGCCAGCAGCTTTTCCGGAGAGGGAGATACGCAGTATTTT. Filled out from reference TRBV7-2 and TRBJ2-3, the complete variable domain reads GAGVSQSPSNKVTEKGKDVELRCDPISGHTALYWYRQSLGQGLEFLIYFQGNSAPDKSGLPSDRFSAERTGGSVSTLTIQRTQQEDSAVYLCASSFSGEGDTQYFGPGTRLTVL.

This clone has a handful of counts. The chain has TRBV28 and TRBJ2-1; 10 bases are a match to TRBD2. There are 15 residues in the CDR3. CDR1 and CDR2 from the germline V gene are MDHEN and SYDVKM. V trimming: 9 bases; J trimming: 4 bases; junction bases outside the gene matches: 9. In DNA, the CDR3 is TGTGCCAGAGATACCGGACTAGCGGTATACAATGAGCAGTTCTTC. Translating gives CARDTGLAVYNEQFF.

This chain links TRBV6-5 with TRBJ2-2; 8 positions match TRBD1. This CDR3 has 14 residues. V dropped 7 bases and J dropped 4; count of bases not matched to a gene: 5. CDR1 and CDR2 from the germline V gene are MNHEY and SVGAGI. This chain's CDR3 is CASKRTGPTGELFF. The CDR3 region has the DNA TGTGCCAGCAAGAGGACAGGGCCCACCGGGGAGCTGTTTTTT.

This rearrangement joins TRBV15 to TRBJ2-1; 7 nucleotides align to TRBD1. The length of the CDR3 is 14 residues. Germline V gene sequence: CDR1 LNHNV, CDR2 YYDKDF (reference sequence). V shed 10 bases and J 5 bases; nucleotides not matched to a gene: 11. The CDR3 DNA reads as TGTGCCAGTTCCGCAGGGGGAGCTCACAATGAGCAGTTCTTC. This translates into CASSAGGAHNEQFF.

This clone turned up a few times. V is TRBV15 and J is TRBJ2-5; 8 positions match TRBD1. The CDR3 is made up of 14 amino acids. CDR1 and CDR2 from the germline V gene are LNHNV and YYDKDF (reference sequence). The V and J ends lost 5 bases and 4 bases, in that order; junction bases with no gene match: 6. The CDR3 loop reads CATSGRQGSETQYF. For the CDR3, the DNA is TGTGCCACCAGCGGGAGACAGGGGTCAGAGACCCAGTACTTC. The variable domain in full, completed from reference TRBV15 and TRBJ2-5, reads DAMVIQNPRYQVTQFGKPVTLSCSQTLNHNVMYWYQQKSSQAPKLLFHYYDKDFNNEADTPDNFQSRRPNTSFCFLDIRSPGLGDTAMYLCATSGRQGSETQYFGPGTRLLVL.

The chain links TRBV11-2 to TRBJ1-1; TRBD1 agrees at 8 bases. The CDR3 is 15 residues long. CDR1 and CDR2 from the germline V gene are SGHAT and FQNNGV. Trimming at V came to 5 bases and at J to 10 bases, leaving 15 bases not matched to a gene. The CDR3 nucleotides are TGTGCCAGCAGCACTAGACAGGGGCAGGAGATTGGAGCTTTCTTT. Amino acid sequence: CASSTRQGQEIGAFF. Full variable domain (rest looked up from reference TRBV11-2 and TRBJ1-1): EAGVAQSPRYKIIEKRQSVAFWCNPISGHATLYWYQQILGQGPKLLIQFQNNGVVDDSQLPKDRFSAERLKGVDSTLKIQPAKLEDSAVYLCASSTRQGQEIGAFFGQGTRLTVV.

The rearrangement links TRBV28 to TRBJ1-2, with unresolved D. There are 15 residues in the CDR3. CDR1 is MDHEN and CDR2 is SYDVKM in the germline V gene. V was shortened by 5 bases and J by 4 bases, with 17 bases between the two germline ends. The DNA for the CDR3 is TGTGCCAGCAGTCCCCCAGGAGGGCCCCCCTATGGCTACACCTTC. It yields the protein CASSPPGGPPYGYTF.

This clone has a count of ten or more. The chain joins TRBV15 to TRBJ2-5; D is unclear. The V end lost 0 bases, the J end lost 5 bases, and 7 bases lay between the germline ends. Per the germline V gene, CDR1 is LNHNV and CDR2 is YYDKDF (reference sequence). The CDR3 has 13 amino acids. The CDR3 DNA sequence: TGTGCCACCAGCAGAGAGCGGTGGGAGACCCAGTACTTC. Translating it yields CATSRERWETQYF.

J is TRBJ2-7 and V is TRBV6-5; D gene uncertain. CDR3 length equals 12 residues. The germline V gene encodes CDR1 MNHEY and CDR2 SVGAGI. Trimming removed 6 bases from V and 6 bases from J, with 12 bases in between. The CDR3 spells CASRSQRGEQYF. For the CDR3, the DNA is TGTGCCAGCAGGTCACAACGCGGCGAGCAGTACTTC.

This clone was seen a few times. The V gene is TRBV6-6, the J gene TRBJ1-2, with 7 bases lining up with TRBD1. This CDR3 has 13 amino acids. Trimming cost V 6 bases and J 6 bases; bases outside gene matches: 7. From germline, CDR1 is MNHNY and CDR2 SVGAGI (reference sequence). CDR3 in amino acids: CASSAGQVHGYTF. The CDR3 DNA reads TGTGCCAGCAGCGCCGGACAGGTCCATGGCTACACCTTC.

This clone was detected a few times. The J gene is TRBJ2-1, the V gene TRBV7-2, with 10 bases that match TRBD2. This CDR3 contains 16 residues. The V gene end was trimmed by 5 bases and the J gene end by 3 bases; junction bases not matched to a gene: 7. Germline V gives CDR1 SGHTA, CDR2 FQGNSA. The CDR3 DNA follows: TGTGCCAGCAGCAAGATAGCGGGGGGAGTCTACAATGAGCAGTTCTTC. It specifies CASSKIAGGVYNEQFF.

This clone was found many times. V and J are TRBV19 and TRBJ2-5; 8 bases match TRBD2. Germline V CDR1 and CDR2: LNHDA, SQIVND (reference sequence). The CDR3 consists of 13 residues. Losses at the gene ends were 5 bases for V and 4 bases for J; bases not matched to a gene: 3. CDR3 protein: CASSGGLAETQYF. CDR3 coding DNA: TGTGCCAGTAGTGGCGGACTAGCAGAGACCCAGTACTTC. Supplemented by reference TRBV19 and TRBJ2-5, the full variable domain reads DGGITQSPKYLFRKEGQNVTLSCEQNLNHDAMYWYRQDPGQGLRLIYYSQIVNDFQKGDIAEGYSVSREKKESFPLTVTSAQKNPTAFYLCASSGGLAETQYFGPGTRLLVL.

The genes are TRBV29-1 and TRBJ2-3; TRBD1 might be the D (6 bases). The germline gives CDR1 SQVTM, CDR2 ANQGSEA. This CDR3 region has 15 residues. The V and J ends lost 1 base and 0 bases respectively, with 11 bases between them. CDR3 bases: TGCAGCGTTGAAGTCGGCAGGGGCAGCACAGATACGCAGTATTTT. It translates to CSVEVGRGSTDTQYF.

The table lists this clone with a few counts. J is TRBJ2-1 and V is TRBV2, with 9 nucleotides matching TRBD2. This CDR3 comprises 16 residues. Germline-derived CDR1 and CDR2 are SNHLY and FYNNEI. Trimming at V came to 6 bases and at J to 7 bases, leaving 13 bases not matched to a gene. This chain's CDR3 is CASRTVWREGVNEQFF. In DNA form, the CDR3 reads TGTGCCAGCAGGACAGTATGGCGGGAGGGGGTAAATGAGCAGTTCTTC.

This sequence joins TRBV5-1 and TRBJ2-1, with TRBD2 identical over 14 bases. Losses at the gene ends were 4 bases for V and 6 bases for J; bases not matched to a gene: 3. This CDR3 region has 15 residues. Germline CDR1 SGHRS, CDR2 YFSETQ. CDR3 sequence: CASSPGTSGSNEQFF. DNA of the CDR3: TGCGCCAGCAGCCCAGGGACTAGCGGGAGCAATGAGCAGTTCTTC.

In this sample, this clone turned up a few times. J is TRBJ1-5 and V is TRBV13; D gene unclear. V dropped 0 bases and J dropped 5 bases, with 8 bases sitting between them. The V gene's germline CDR1 is PRHDT and CDR2 FYEKMQ (reference sequence). There are 14 residues in the CDR3. The CDR3 spells CASSLGSLDQPQHF. The CDR3 bases are TGTGCCAGCAGCTTAGGCAGCCTAGATCAGCCCCAGCATTTT.

This clone has a handful of counts. The rearrangement uses TRBV30 and TRBJ1-6; the D is unclear. This CDR3 region has 14 residues. The germline gives CDR1 GTSNPN, CDR2 SVGIG (reference sequence). Trimming stripped 4 bases from V and 4 bases from J, with 11 bases between. CDR3 residues: CAWKAEAYNSPLHF. The CDR3 bases are TGTGCCTGGAAAGCCGAGGCATATAATTCACCCCTCCACTTT.

This clone was recorded many times. The DNA of the CDR3 is TGTGCCAGCACAGTCTTACAGGCCGGTCGAAATGAGCAGTTCTTC. Its protein product is CASTVLQAGRNEQFF. This chain links TRBV28 with TRBJ2-1; tentative D call: TRBD1 (5 bases). There are 15 residues in the CDR3. V lost 7 bases, J lost 7 bases, and 20 bases lay in between. Germline CDR1 and CDR2: MDHEN and SYDVKM.

The CDR3 coding sequence is TGTGCCACATTCTACAGCCCAGGGGGGAGCACTGAAGCTTTCTTT. This codes for CATFYSPGGSTEAFF. This rearrangement joins TRBV5-6 to TRBJ1-1, with 7 nucleotides matching TRBD1. In germline, CDR1 is SGHDT, CDR2 YYEEEE. The CDR3 runs to 15 residues. Trimming cost V 9 bases and J 4 bases; bases outside gene matches: 15.

This clone was seen a few times. The chain joins TRBV14 to TRBJ2-2; 12 nucleotides match TRBD2. Germline V gene data show CDR1 as SGHDN and CDR2 as FVKESK. The CDR3 is made up of 18 amino acids. The junction had 9 bases not matched to a gene; V was cut back by 5 bases and J by 2 bases. The CDR3 loop is CASSFRTSGNINTGELFF. CDR3 coding DNA: TGTGCCAGCAGCTTCCGGACTAGCGGGAACATTAACACCGGGGAGCTGTTTTTT.

V usage is TRBV28 and J usage is TRBJ2-3; D is unclear. Trimming shortened V by 5 bases and J by 8 bases, and 11 bases separated the two germline ends. From germline, CDR1 is MDHEN and CDR2 SYDVKM. The CDR3 runs 12 residues. The CDR3 coding sequence is TGTGCCAGCAGTCCCGATTCGGGTACGCAGTATTTT. It codes for CASSPDSGTQYF.

This clone has more than one count but fewer than ten. This rearrangement joins TRBV2 to TRBJ2-1; 11 bases line up with TRBD1. The CDR3 sequence is 15 residues long. Germline lookup yields CDR1 SNHLY and CDR2 FYNNEI. With V trimmed by 5 bases and J by 6 bases, 6 bases remained unmatched. The DNA for the CDR3 is TGTGCCAGCAGTCTCGGGACAGGGGGTTTCAATGAGCAGTTCTTC. Its translation: CASSLGTGGFNEQFF. The full variable domain, its missing parts supplied by reference TRBV2 and TRBJ2-1, is EPEVTQTPSHQVTQMGQEVILRCVPISNHLYFYWYRQILGQKVEFLVSFYNNEISEKSEIFDDQFSVERPDGSNFTLKIRSTKLEDSAMYFCASSLGTGGFNEQFFGPGTRLTVL.

The chain employs TRBV30 and TRBJ1-4, with D maybe TRBD1 (6 bases). The CDR3 length is 13 residues. Trimming cost V 1 base and J 6 bases, with 9 bases left between them. Germline V gene sequence: CDR1 GTSNPN, CDR2 SVGIG (reference sequence). The CDR3: CAWSDGTYEKLFF. The DNA for the CDR3 is TGTGCCTGGAGTGACGGGACATATGAAAAACTGTTTTTT.

The rearrangement uses TRBV2 and TRBJ1-6; no reliable D call. V gave up 6 bases and J gave up 9 bases, with 18 bases separating them. CDR3 length: 15 residues. Looked up from germline, CDR1 is SNHLY and CDR2 is FYNNEI. In DNA, the CDR3 is TGTGCCAGCAGCCCCGATACCGGGTTCGGTTCACCCCTCCACTTT. This sequence encodes CASSPDTGFGSPLHF.

This clone was counted between two and nine times. The rearrangement links TRBV10-3 to TRBJ2-1; the D gene is possibly TRBD1 (5 bases). The V and J ends lost 4 bases and 9 bases respectively, with 7 bases between them. Per the germline V gene, CDR1 is ENHRY and CDR2 is SYGVKD. The CDR3 covers 11 residues. CDR3 protein: CAISVGVEQFF. CDR3 in DNA: TGTGCCATCAGTGTAGGGGTTGAGCAGTTCTTC.